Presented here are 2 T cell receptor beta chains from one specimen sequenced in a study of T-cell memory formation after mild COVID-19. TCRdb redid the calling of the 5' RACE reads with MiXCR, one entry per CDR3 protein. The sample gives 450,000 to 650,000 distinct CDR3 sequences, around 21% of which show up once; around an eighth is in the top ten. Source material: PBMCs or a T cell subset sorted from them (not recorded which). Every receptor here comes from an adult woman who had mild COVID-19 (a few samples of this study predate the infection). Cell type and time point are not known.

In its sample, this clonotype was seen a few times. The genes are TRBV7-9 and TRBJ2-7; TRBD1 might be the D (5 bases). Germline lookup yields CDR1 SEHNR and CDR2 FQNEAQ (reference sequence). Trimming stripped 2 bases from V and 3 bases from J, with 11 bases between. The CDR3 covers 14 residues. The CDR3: CASSLRGSDYEQYF. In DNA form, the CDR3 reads TGTGCCAGCAGCTTAAGGGGTTCGGACTACGAGCAGTACTTC.

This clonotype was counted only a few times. The CDR3 bases are TGTGCCAGCAGTGAAAGGACAGCCCTCACCAACACCGGGGAGCTGTTTTTT. The encoded protein is CASSERTALTNTGELFF. V gene TRBV7-6 combines with J gene TRBJ2-2; weak D call: TRBD1 (6 bases). Germline V gene lookup returns CDR1 SGHVS and CDR2 FNYEAQ. The CDR3 spans 17 residues. The V end was cut by 6 bases, the J end by 2 bases, with 19 bases between.